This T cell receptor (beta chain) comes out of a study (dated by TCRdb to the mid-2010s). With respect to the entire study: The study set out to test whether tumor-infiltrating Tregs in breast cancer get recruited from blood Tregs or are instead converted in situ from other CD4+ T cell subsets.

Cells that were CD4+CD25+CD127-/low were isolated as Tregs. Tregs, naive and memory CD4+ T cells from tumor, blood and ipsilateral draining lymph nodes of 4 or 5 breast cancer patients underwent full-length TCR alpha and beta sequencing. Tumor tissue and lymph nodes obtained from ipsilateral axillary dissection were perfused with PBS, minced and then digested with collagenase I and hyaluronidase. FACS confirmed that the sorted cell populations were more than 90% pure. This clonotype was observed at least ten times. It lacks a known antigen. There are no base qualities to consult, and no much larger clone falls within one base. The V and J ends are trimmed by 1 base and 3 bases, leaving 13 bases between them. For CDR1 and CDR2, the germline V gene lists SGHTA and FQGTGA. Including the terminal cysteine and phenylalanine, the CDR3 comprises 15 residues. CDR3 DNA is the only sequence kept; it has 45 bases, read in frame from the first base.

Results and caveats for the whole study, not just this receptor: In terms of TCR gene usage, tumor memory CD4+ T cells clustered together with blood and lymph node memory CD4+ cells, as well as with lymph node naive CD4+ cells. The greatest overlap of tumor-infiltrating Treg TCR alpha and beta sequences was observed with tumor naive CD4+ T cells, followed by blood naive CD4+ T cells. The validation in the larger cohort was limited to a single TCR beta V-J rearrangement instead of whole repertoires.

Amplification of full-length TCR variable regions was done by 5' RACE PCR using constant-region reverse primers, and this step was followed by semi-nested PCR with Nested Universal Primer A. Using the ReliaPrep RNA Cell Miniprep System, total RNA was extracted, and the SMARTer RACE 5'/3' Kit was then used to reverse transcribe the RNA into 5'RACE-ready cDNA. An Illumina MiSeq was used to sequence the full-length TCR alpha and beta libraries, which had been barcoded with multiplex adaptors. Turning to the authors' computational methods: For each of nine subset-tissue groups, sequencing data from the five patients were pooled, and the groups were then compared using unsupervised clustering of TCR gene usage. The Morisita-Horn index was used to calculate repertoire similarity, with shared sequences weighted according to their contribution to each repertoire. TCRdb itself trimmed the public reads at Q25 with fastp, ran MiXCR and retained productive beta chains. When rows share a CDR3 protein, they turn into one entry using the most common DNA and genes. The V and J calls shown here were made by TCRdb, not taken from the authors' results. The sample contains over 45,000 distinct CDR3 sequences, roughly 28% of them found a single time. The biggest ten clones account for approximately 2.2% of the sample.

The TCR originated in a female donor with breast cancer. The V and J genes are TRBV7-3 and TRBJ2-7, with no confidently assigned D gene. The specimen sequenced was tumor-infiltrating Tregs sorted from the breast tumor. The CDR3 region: CASSLMSGNDYEQYF. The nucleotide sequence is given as TGTGCCAGCAGCTTAATGTCCGGCAACGACTACGAGCAGTACTTC. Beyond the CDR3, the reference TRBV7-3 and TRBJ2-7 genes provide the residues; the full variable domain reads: GAGVSQTPSNKVTEKGKYVELRCDPISGHTALYWYRQSLGQGPEFLIYFQGTGAADDSGLPNDRFFAVRPEGSVSTLKIQRTERGDSAVYLCASSLMSGNDYEQYFGPGTRLTVT.